This T cell receptor (beta chain) was identified during a study of blood T cell repertoires in COVID-19. CDR3 size: 16 residues. Germline V gives CDR1 SGHRS, CDR2 YFSETQ. J gave up 6 bases and V 4 bases, and 12 bases lay outside the gene matches. As handled by the study authors: Amplifying reference gene primers gave estimates of nucleated cell counts. The protocol was immunoSEQ multiplex PCR, while the TCRdb copy is restricted to in-frame clones and leaves out a portion. Clone size and V and J calls were adopted from that table, with D and trimming inferred from the DNA. The profile shows over 85,000 clones, 70% to 85% of them singletons.

The chain employs TRBV5-1 and TRBJ2-1, with 8 bases identical to TRBD2. This receptor was identified in a human donor in a cohort sampled during active COVID-19. What was sequenced was peripheral blood. CDR3 sequence: CASSTLPSGQVNEQFF. CDR3 nucleotide sequence: TGCGCCAGCAGCACACTTCCTAGCGGGCAAGTCAATGAGCAGTTCTTC.